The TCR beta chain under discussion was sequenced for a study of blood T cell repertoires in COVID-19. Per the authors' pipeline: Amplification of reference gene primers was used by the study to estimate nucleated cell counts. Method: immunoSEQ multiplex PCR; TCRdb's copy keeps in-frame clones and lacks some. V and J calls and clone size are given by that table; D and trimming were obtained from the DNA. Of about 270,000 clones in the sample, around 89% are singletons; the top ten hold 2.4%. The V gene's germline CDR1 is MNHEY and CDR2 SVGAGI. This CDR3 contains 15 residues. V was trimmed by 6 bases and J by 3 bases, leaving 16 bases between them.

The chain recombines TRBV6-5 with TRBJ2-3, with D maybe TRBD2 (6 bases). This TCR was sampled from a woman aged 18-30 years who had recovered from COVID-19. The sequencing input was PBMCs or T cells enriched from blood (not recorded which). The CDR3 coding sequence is TGTGCCAGCAGGGAGGGACCAGCGGTGACAGATACGCAGTATTTT. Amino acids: CASREGPAVTDTQYF.